The entry below gives a single T cell receptor (beta chain) sequence along with its context. Its target is unknown. This record comes from a study of CD8+CD57+ T cells in acquired aplastic anemia. Study-level results: Overlapping CD8+ CDR3 repertoires of patients and controls contained some 30 shared sequences. CD8+ Simpson's diversity showed no significant patient-control difference.

Whoever was chosen for sequencing had shown CD8+CD57+ cell expansion by flow cytometry. Each patient carried a diagnosis of severe acquired aplastic anemia. No therapy was given to patients before blood sampling. After removal of 3 bases from V and 8 bases from J, the junction contained 5 bases not matched to a gene. Germline V gene data show CDR1 as DFQATT and CDR2 as SNEGSKA (reference sequence). The CDR3 loop spans 12 amino acids. CDR3 and TCR beta VDJ profiling relied on genomic DNA as the template. Each CDR3 protein is one row after TCRdb ran MiXCR on the reads. The data show 89,000 or so distinct CDR3 sequences, with about 66% seen just once and 65% held by the top ten.

The sample was sorted CD4+, CD8+, or CD8+CD57+ T cells (not recorded which) from PBMCs. This rearrangement joins TRBV20-1 to TRBJ2-3; 7 positions match TRBD1. The sequence came from a human donor with aplastic anemia. The CDR3 DNA is TGCAGTGCTAGCTCGGGACAGACTACGCAGTATTTT. This encodes CSASSGQTTQYF.